The 26 T cell receptor beta chains below all came from one sample that was sequenced in a study of T cell changes during pregnancy in multiple sclerosis. The data were produced by immunoSEQ multiplex PCR, yet TCRdb's version contains in-frame clones alone and is incomplete. The profile shows around 88,000 clones, just over 90% of them singletons. The sample here was peripheral blood, taken in the first trimester of pregnancy. The receptors derive from a female donor with multiple sclerosis, enrolled in a pregnancy study.

The chain couples TRBV27 to TRBJ2-7; 12 bases agree with TRBD2. With 6 bases clipped from V and 7 bases from J, the junction kept 10 bases outside the gene matches. The CDR3 is 15 amino acids. Germline CDR1 and CDR2: MNHEY and SMNVEV (reference sequence). In nucleotides, the CDR3 is TGTGCCAGCAGGGAAAGACTAGCGGGAGTGAGGGAGCAGTACTTC. Its protein is CASRERLAGVREQYF.

This clone was seen ten or more times. The chain combines TRBV29-1 with TRBJ1-6; unclear D gene. Germline V gives CDR1 SQVTM, CDR2 ANQGSEA. The V end was cut by 1 base, the J end by 0 bases, with 13 bases between. The CDR3 totals 17 residues. As DNA, the CDR3 is TGCAGCGTTGAAGGAACACGGGAAAGCTCCTATAATTCACCCCTCCACTTT. Its protein product is CSVEGTRESSYNSPLHF.

The rearrangement joins TRBV30 to TRBJ2-7; D might be TRBD1 (5 bases). V was cut by 3 bases and J by 2 bases, with 8 bases left in between. Germline CDR1 and CDR2: GTSNPN and SVGIG (reference sequence). This CDR3 has 12 amino acids. CDR3 amino acids: CAWRDSPYEQYF. Here the CDR3 DNA reads TGTGCCTGGAGAGACAGCCCCTACGAGCAGTACTTC.

The rearrangement uses TRBV21-1 and TRBJ1-1; the D segment call TRBD1 is taken from the table without a DNA check. TRBV21-1 represents a pseudogene. The CDR3 runs 18 residues. The CDR3 nucleotides are TGTGCCAGCAGCAAGCAGTCTAGGGGCAGATGCATGAACACTGAAGCTTTCTTT. Amino acids: CASSKQSRGRCMNTEAFF.

The CDR3 bases are TGTGCCAGCAGTACACCCGGGGTACAAGAGACCCAGTACTTC. Translating gives CASSTPGVQETQYF. V and J are TRBV28 and TRBJ2-5, with D tentatively TRBD2 (5 bases). The V end lost 5 bases, the J end lost 2 bases, and 12 bases lay between the germline ends. Looked up from germline, CDR1 is MDHEN and CDR2 is SYDVKM. This CDR3 region has 14 residues.

The rearrangement links TRBV18 to TRBJ2-7; D is perhaps TRBD2 (5 bases). In germline, CDR1 is KGHSH, CDR2 LQKENI. There are 12 residues in the CDR3. V was clipped by 2 bases and J by 4 bases, with 6 bases between them. The CDR3 DNA reads TGTGCCAGCTCACCAGAGGGATACGAGCAGTACTTC. It specifies CASSPEGYEQYF.

CDR3 residues: CASSYSGTRTGELFF. In nucleotides, the CDR3 is TGTGCCAGCAGTTACAGCGGGACTCGGACCGGGGAGCTGTTTTTT. This rearrangement joins TRBV6-5 to TRBJ2-2; 7 bases map to TRBD2. Germline V gene sequence: CDR1 MNHEY, CDR2 SVGAGI. The CDR3 loop spans 15 amino acids. The V and J ends lost 2 bases and 5 bases, in that order; junction bases with no gene match: 5.

This clone was seen just once. The rearrangement links TRBV11-1 to TRBJ2-7; D may be TRBD2 (6 bases). The V end lost 6 bases, the J end lost 3 bases, and 18 bases lay between the germline ends. CDR3 length equals 15 residues. The V gene's germline CDR1 is SGHAT and CDR2 FQDESV (reference sequence). The CDR3 protein is CASRTTVAEDYEQYF. The CDR3 DNA reads as TGTGCCAGCAGGACCACTGTAGCGGAGGACTACGAGCAGTACTTC.

This clone was seen only a few times. The V gene is TRBV7-3, the J gene TRBJ2-1, with a weak D call TRBD2 (6 bases). The germline V gene has CDR1 SGHTA and CDR2 FQGTGA. With 2 bases removed from V and 4 bases from J, the gap between germline ends came to 12 bases. The CDR3 consists of 15 residues. The CDR3 protein is CASSLERATYNEQFF. The DNA for the CDR3 is TGTGCCAGCAGCTTAGAGCGGGCCACTTACAATGAGCAGTTCTTC.

The rearrangement links TRBV16 to TRBJ2-4, with 7 bases identical to TRBD1. V lost 2 bases, J lost 0 bases, and 4 bases stayed unmatched. CDR1 is KGHSY, CDR2 FQNENV, per germline. The CDR3 consists of 16 residues. CDR3 in DNA: TGTGCCAGCAGCCAAGGACAGGACTTAGCCAAAAACATTCAGTACTTC. Translating it yields CASSQGQDLAKNIQYF.

This chain joins TRBV6-6 and TRBJ2-5; 7 positions match TRBD2. With 0 bases clipped from V and 5 bases from J, the junction kept 6 bases outside the gene matches. CDR3 length equals 15 residues. The germline V gene encodes CDR1 MNHNY and CDR2 SVGAGI (reference sequence). CDR3 coding DNA: TGTGCCAGCAGTTACTCGGGAGGGACGTCTGAGACCCAGTACTTC. It is translated as CASSYSGGTSETQYF.

The V gene is TRBV6-6, the J gene TRBJ2-7; a possible D gene is TRBD2 (5 bases). Germline assignment: CDR1 MNHNY and CDR2 SVGAGI (reference sequence). V shed 5 bases and J shed 7 bases, with 9 bases lying between them. CDR3 length equals 11 residues. This chain's CDR3 is CASSPLEEQYF. CDR3 DNA: TGTGCCAGCAGTCCACTAGAGGAGCAGTACTTC.

The gene calls are TRBV28 and TRBJ1-2; D perhaps matches TRBD1 (5 bases). CDR3 length: 16 amino acids. Germline V gene sequence: CDR1 MDHEN, CDR2 SYDVKM. The germline V and J ends were trimmed by 1 base and 1 base, with 13 bases remaining between them. As DNA, the CDR3 is TGTGCCAGCAGTTTATTAGCAGGGTCGTATAACTATGGCTACACCTTC. Protein sequence: CASSLLAGSYNYGYTF.

The gene calls are TRBV2 and TRBJ1-6, with unresolved D. The length of the CDR3 is 15 residues. Looked up from germline, CDR1 is SNHLY and CDR2 is FYNNEI. Trimming pared 4 bases from V and 5 bases from J, leaving 12 bases between. CDR3: CASSAGRGDNSPLHF. CDR3 in DNA: TGTGCCAGCAGTGCAGGACGGGGTGATAATTCACCCCTCCACTTT.

The rearrangement joins TRBV7-6 to TRBJ1-1, with unresolved D. Germline lookup yields CDR1 SGHVS and CDR2 FNYEAQ. Between the trimmed V and J ends, which lost 5 bases and 1 base, there was a span of 14 bases. The CDR3 sequence is 15 residues long. CDR3 amino acids: CASSATGSSNTEAFF. CDR3 DNA: TGTGCCAGCAGCGCAACCGGGTCCTCGAACACTGAAGCTTTCTTT.

This chain connects TRBV9 to TRBJ1-3, with 8 bases lining up with TRBD1. The CDR3 has 15 residues. Looked up from germline, CDR1 is SGDLS and CDR2 is YYNGEE. Trimming took 0 bases from V and 2 from J; bases not matched to a gene: 1. The CDR3 reads CASSVATGAGNTIYF. CDR3 coding DNA: TGTGCCAGCAGCGTAGCGACAGGGGCTGGAAACACCATATATTTT.

The CDR3 sequence: CASSFSGKRSTDTQYF. The DNA of the CDR3 is TGTGCCAGCAGCTTTAGCGGAAAGCGTAGCACAGATACGCAGTATTTT. The chain recombines TRBV5-6 with TRBJ2-3; the D gene is possibly TRBD2 (6 bases). The V gene lost 2 bases and the J gene lost 0 bases, with 13 bases spanning the gap. Germline CDR1 and CDR2: SGHDT and YYEEEE. This CDR3 region has 16 residues.

The V call is TRBV7-8, the J call TRBJ1-5; no clear D. With 2 bases removed from V and 1 base from J, the gap between germline ends came to 12 bases. Per germline, CDR1 SGHVS and CDR2 FQNEAQ. The CDR3 loop spans 16 amino acids. As DNA, the CDR3 is TGTGCCAGCAGCTTATGGCCCGCGACAAGCAATCAGCCCCAGCATTTT. This codes for CASSLWPATSNQPQHF.

The rearrangement uses TRBV5-6 and TRBJ1-2; 7 bases align to TRBD1. With 0 bases clipped from V and 8 bases from J, the junction kept 4 bases outside the gene matches. Germline lookup yields CDR1 SGHDT and CDR2 YYEEEE. The length of the CDR3 is 13 residues. The CDR3 DNA reads TGTGCCAGCAGCTTGGGAGGGGGCGGAGGCTACACCTTC. Its protein product is CASSLGGGGGYTF.

The chain joins TRBV18 to TRBJ2-5; no clear D gene. Looked up from germline, CDR1 is KGHSH and CDR2 is LQKENI. V lost 3 bases, J lost 5 bases, and 7 bases lay in between. The CDR3 runs to 12 residues. The CDR3 region is CASSPLGETQYF. The CDR3 DNA follows: TGTGCCAGCTCACCTCTCGGGGAGACCCAGTACTTC.

The rearrangement joins TRBV19 to TRBJ2-4, with 7 nucleotides matching TRBD1. Germline-derived CDR1 and CDR2 are LNHDA and SQIVND (reference sequence). The CDR3 is made up of 17 amino acids. The J segment lost 0 bases and the V segment lost 5 bases, leaving 10 bases of the junction unmatched. In DNA form, the CDR3 reads TGTGCCAGTAGTTTTGCGGGTACAGGGGTAGCCAAAAACATTCAGTACTTC. Amino acid sequence: CASSFAGTGVAKNIQYF.

The chain couples TRBV29-1 to TRBJ1-1; D may be TRBD1 (6 bases). CDR1 and CDR2 (germline): SQVTM, ANQGSEA. The CDR3 totals 12 residues. V was trimmed by 8 bases and J by 4 bases, leaving 14 bases between them. The CDR3 DNA is TGCAGCCCGAAACTGGGGGCCACTGAAGCTTTCTTT. Translating it yields CSPKLGATEAFF.

This chain uses TRBV10-3 with TRBJ1-5; D call uncertain. V lost 4 bases and J lost 0, with 4 bases in between. The CDR3 covers 13 residues. Germline V lookup: CDR1 ENHRY, CDR2 SYGVKD. The CDR3 sequence is CAISAVSNQPQHF. CDR3 nucleotides: TGTGCCATCAGTGCAGTTAGCAATCAGCCCCAGCATTTT.

This sequence joins TRBV28 and TRBJ2-7; D is perhaps TRBD1 (6 bases). This CDR3 comprises 15 residues. V lost 7 bases to trimming and J lost 1 base, with 17 bases between them. Germline assignment: CDR1 MDHEN and CDR2 SYDVKM. The CDR3 nucleotides are TGTGCCAGCAACCTAATTACCACAGGGTCCTACGAGCAGTACTTC. Amino acids: CASNLITTGSYEQYF.

The chain links TRBV5-1 to TRBJ2-1; 11 nucleotides line up with TRBD2. The CDR3 is 15 residues long. Germline CDR1 and CDR2: SGHRS and YFSETQ. The trim removed 6 bases at V and 5 bases at J, leaving 7 bases unmatched. The CDR3, as DNA: TGCGCCAGCAACCCTCTAGCGGGAGGAGACAATGAGCAGTTCTTC. It specifies CASNPLAGGDNEQFF.

This clone was detected only once. The chain joins TRBV6-5 to TRBJ2-2; D gene unclear. The V end was cut by 6 bases, the J end by 1 base, with 12 bases between. The length of the CDR3 is 15 residues. Germline V lookup: CDR1 MNHEY, CDR2 SVGAGI. The CDR3 loop is CASRIPEKNTGELFF. In DNA, the CDR3 is TGTGCCAGCAGAATCCCCGAGAAGAACACCGGGGAGCTGTTTTTT.